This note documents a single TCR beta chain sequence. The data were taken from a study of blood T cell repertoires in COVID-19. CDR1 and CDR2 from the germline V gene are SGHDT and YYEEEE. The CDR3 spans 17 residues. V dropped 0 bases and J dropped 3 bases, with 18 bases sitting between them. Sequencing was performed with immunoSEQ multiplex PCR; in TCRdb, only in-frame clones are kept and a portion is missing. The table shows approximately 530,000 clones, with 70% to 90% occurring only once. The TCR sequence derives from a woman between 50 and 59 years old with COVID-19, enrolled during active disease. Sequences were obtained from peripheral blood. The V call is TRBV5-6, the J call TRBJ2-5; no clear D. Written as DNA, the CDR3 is TGTGCCAGCAGCTTGGATTTAGAACGCCAAGTTAAAGAGACCCAGTACTTC. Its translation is CASSLDLERQVKETQYF.